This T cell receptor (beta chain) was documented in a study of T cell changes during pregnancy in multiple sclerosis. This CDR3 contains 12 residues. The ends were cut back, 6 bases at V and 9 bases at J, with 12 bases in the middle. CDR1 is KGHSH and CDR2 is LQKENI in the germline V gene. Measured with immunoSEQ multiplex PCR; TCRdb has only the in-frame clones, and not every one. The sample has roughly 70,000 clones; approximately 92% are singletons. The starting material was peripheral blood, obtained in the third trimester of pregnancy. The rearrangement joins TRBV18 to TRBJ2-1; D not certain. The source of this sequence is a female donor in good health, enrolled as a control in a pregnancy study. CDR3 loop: CASSSPSGEQFF. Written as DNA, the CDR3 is TGTGCCAGCTCGTCCCCATCGGGTGAGCAGTTCTTC. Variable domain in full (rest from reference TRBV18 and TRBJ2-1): NAGVMQNPRHLVRRRGQEARLRCSPMKGHSHVYWYRQLPEEGLKFMVYLQKENIIDESGMPKERFSAEFPKEGPSILRIQQVVRGDSAAYFCASSSPSGEQFFGPGTRLTVL.